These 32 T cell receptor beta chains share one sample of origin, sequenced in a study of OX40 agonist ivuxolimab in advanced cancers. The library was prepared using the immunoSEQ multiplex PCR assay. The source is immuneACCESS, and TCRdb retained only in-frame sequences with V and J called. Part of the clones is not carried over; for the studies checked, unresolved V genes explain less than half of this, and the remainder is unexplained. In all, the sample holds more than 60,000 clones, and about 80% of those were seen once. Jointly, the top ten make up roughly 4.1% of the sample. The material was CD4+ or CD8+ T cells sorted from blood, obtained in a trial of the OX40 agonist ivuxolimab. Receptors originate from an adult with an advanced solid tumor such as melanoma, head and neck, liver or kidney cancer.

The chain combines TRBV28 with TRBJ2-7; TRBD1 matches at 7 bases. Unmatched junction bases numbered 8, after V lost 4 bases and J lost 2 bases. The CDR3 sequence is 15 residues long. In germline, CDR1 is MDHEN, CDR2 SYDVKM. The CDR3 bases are TGTGCCAGCAGTTCCCCCGGGACAGCCACCTACGAGCAGTACTTC. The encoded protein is CASSSPGTATYEQYF.

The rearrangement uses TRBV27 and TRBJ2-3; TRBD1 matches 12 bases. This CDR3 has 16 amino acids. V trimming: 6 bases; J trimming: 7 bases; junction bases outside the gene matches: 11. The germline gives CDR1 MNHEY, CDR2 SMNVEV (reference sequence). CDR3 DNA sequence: TGTGCCAGCAGACCTCCCGGGACAGGGGGCTCGAATACGCAGTATTTT. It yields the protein CASRPPGTGGSNTQYF.

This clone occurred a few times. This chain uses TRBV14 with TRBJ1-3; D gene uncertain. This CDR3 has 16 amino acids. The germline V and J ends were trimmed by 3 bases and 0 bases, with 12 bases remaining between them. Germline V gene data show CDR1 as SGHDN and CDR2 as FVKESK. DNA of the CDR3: TGTGCCAGCAGCCAGGAGCTGCCGGGCTCTGGAAACACCATATATTTT. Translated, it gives CASSQELPGSGNTIYF.

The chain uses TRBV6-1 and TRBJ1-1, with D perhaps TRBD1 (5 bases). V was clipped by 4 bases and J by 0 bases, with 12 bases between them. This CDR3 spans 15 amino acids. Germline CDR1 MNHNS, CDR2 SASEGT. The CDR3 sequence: CASSGYKGLNTEAFF. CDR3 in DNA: TGTGCCAGCAGTGGATACAAGGGGCTGAACACTGAAGCTTTCTTT.

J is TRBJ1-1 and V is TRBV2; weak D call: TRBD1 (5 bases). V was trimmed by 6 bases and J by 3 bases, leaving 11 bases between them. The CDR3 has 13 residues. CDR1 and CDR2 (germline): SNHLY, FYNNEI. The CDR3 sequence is CASSRGSDTEAFF. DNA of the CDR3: TGTGCCAGCAGCCGGGGGTCGGACACTGAAGCTTTCTTT.

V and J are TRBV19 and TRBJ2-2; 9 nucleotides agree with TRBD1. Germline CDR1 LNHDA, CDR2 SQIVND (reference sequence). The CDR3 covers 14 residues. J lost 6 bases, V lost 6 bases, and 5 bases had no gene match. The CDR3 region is CASRTDRGSGELFF. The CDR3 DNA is TGTGCCAGTAGAACGGACAGGGGCTCCGGGGAGCTGTTTTTT.

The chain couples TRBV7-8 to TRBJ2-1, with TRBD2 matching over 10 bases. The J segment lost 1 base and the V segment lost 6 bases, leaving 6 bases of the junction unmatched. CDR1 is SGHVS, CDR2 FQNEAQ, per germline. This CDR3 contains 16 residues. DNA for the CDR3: TGTGCCAGCAGTCCCATTAGCGGGGGGTCCTACAATGAGCAGTTCTTC. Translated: CASSPISGGSYNEQFF.

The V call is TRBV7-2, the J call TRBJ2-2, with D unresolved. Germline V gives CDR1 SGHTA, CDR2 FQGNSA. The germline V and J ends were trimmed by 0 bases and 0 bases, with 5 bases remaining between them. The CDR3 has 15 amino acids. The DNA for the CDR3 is TGTGCCAGCAGCTTAGCTAGTTCGAACACCGGGGAGCTGTTTTTT. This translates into CASSLASSNTGELFF.

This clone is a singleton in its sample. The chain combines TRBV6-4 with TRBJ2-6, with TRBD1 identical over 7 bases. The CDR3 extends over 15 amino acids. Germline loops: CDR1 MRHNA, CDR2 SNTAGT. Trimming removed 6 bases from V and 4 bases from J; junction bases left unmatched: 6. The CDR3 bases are TGTGCCAGCAGCGCAACAGGGGTCGGGGCCAACGTCCTGACTTTC. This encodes CASSATGVGANVLTF.

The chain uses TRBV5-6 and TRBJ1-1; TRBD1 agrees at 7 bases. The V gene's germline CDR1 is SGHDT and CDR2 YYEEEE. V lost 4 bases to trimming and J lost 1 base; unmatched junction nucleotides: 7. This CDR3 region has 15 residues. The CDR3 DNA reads TGTGCCAGCAGCGTATACAGGGGTTCGAACACTGAAGCTTTCTTT. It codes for CASSVYRGSNTEAFF. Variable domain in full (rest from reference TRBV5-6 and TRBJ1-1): DAGVTQSPTHLIKTRGQQVTLRCSPKSGHDTVSWYQQALGQGPQFIFQYYEEEERQRGNFPDRFSGHQFPNYSSELNVNALLLGDSALYLCASSVYRGSNTEAFFGQGTRLTVV.

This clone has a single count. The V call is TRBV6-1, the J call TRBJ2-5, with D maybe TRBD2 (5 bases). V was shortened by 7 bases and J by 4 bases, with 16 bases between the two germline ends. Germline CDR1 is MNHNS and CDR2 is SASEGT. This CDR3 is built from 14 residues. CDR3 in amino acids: CASKPSGGGETQYF. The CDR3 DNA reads TGTGCCAGCAAACCCAGCGGCGGTGGAGAGACCCAGTACTTC.

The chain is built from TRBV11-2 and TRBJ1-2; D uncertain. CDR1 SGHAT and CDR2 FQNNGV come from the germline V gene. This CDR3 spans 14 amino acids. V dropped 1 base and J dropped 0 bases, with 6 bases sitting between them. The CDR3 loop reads CASSLGTANYGYTF. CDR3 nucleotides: TGTGCCAGCAGCTTAGGGACGGCTAACTATGGCTACACCTTC.

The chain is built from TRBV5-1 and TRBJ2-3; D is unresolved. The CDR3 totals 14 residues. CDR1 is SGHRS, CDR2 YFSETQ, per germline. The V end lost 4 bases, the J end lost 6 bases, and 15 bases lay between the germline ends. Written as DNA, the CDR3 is TGCGCCAGCAGCGACCAATTAATTTTGGATACGCAGTATTTT. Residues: CASSDQLILDTQYF. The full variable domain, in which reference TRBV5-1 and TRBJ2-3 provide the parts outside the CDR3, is KAGVTQTPRYLIKTRGQQVTLSCSPISGHRSVSWYQQTPGQGLQFLFEYFSETQRNKGNFPGRFSGRQFSNSRSEMNVSTLELGDSALYLCASSDQLILDTQYFGPGTRLTVL.

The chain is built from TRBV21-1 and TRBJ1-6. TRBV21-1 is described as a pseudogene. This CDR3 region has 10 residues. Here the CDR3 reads CASCVGGLHF. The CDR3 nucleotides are TGTGCCAGCTGCGTGGGGGGCCTCCACTTT.

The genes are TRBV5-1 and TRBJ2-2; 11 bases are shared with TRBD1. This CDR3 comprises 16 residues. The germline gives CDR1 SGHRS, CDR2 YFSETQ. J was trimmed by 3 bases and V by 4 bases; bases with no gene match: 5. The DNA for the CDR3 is TGCGCCAGCAGCAGCGGACAGGGGGCGGACACCGGGGAGCTGTTTTTT. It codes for CASSSGQGADTGELFF.

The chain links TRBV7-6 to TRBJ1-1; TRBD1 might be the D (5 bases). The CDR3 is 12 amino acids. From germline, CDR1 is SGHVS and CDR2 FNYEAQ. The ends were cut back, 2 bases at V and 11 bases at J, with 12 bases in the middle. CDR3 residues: CASSLRTGGAFF. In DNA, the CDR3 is TGTGCCAGCAGCTTAAGGACTGGGGGGGCTTTCTTT.

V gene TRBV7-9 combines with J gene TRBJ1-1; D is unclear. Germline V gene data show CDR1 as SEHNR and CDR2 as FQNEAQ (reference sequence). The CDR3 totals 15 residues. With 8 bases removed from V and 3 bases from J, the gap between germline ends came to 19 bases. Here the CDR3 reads CASHKWTGSYTEAFF. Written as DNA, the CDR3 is TGTGCCAGCCATAAATGGACGGGGTCGTACACTGAAGCTTTCTTT.

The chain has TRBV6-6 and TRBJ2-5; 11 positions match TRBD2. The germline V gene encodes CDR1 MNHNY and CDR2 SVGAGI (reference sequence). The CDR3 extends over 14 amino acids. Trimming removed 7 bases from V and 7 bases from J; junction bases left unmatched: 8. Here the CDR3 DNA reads TGTGCCAGCACCTCTAGCGGGGGGCTAGGGACCCAGTACTTC. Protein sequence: CASTSSGGLGTQYF.

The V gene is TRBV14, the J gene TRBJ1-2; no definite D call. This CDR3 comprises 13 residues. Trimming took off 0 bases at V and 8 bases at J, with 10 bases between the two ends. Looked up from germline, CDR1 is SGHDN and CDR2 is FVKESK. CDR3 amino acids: CASSQDASQGYTF. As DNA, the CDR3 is TGTGCCAGCAGCCAAGATGCCTCTCAGGGCTACACCTTC. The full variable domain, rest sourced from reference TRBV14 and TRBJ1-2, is EAGVTQFPSHSVIEKGQTVTLRCDPISGHDNLYWYRRVMGKEIKFLLHFVKESKQDESGMPNNRFLAERTGGTYSTLKVQPAELEDSGVYFCASSQDASQGYTFGSGTRLTVV.

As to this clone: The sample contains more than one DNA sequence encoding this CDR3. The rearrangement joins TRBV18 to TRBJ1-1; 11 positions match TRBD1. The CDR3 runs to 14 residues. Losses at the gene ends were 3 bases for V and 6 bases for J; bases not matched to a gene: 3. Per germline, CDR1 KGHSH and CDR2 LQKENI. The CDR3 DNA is TGTGCCAGCTCACCGCAGGGACAGGGGGCTGAAGCTTTCTTT. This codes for CASSPQGQGAEAFF.

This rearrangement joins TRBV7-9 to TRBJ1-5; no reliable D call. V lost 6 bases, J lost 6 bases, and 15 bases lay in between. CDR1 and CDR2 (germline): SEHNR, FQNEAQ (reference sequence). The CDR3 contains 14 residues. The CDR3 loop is CASSFDTRGQPQHF. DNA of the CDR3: TGTGCCAGCAGTTTTGACACCCGGGGTCAGCCCCAGCATTTT.

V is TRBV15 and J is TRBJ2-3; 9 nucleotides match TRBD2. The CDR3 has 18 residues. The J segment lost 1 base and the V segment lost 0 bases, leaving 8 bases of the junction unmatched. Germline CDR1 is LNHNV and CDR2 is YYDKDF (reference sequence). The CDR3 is CATSRDRGSSGGTDTQYF. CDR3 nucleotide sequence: TGTGCCACCAGCAGAGATCGCGGGTCTAGCGGGGGCACAGATACGCAGTATTTT.

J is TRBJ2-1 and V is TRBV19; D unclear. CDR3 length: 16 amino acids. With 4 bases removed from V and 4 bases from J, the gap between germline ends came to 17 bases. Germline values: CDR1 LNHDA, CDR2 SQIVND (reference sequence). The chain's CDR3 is CASSTSAGLGYNEQFF. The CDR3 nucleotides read TGTGCCAGTAGTACCAGTGCCGGCCTTGGGTACAATGAGCAGTTCTTC.

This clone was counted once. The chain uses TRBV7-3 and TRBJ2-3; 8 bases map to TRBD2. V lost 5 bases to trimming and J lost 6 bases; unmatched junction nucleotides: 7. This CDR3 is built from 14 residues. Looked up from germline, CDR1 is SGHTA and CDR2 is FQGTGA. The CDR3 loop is CASSPGTSADTQYF. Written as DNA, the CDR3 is TGTGCCAGCAGCCCCGGGACTAGTGCCGATACGCAGTATTTT.

In nucleotides, the CDR3 is TGTGCCAGCAGCCTGGAGGGGCGTGGCGAGACCCAGTACTTC. This sequence encodes CASSLEGRGETQYF. The rearrangement joins TRBV6-1 to TRBJ2-5; D might be TRBD2 (6 bases). CDR3 length equals 14 residues. Trimming took off 6 bases at V and 5 bases at J, with 16 bases between the two ends. Germline loops: CDR1 MNHNS, CDR2 SASEGT.

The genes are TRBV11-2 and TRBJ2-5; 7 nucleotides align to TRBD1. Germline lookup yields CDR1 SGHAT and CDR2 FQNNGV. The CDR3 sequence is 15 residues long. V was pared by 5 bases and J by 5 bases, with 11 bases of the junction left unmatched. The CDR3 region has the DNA TGTGCCAGCAGCCCCCCGACAGGGTGGATGGAGACCCAGTACTTC. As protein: CASSPPTGWMETQYF.

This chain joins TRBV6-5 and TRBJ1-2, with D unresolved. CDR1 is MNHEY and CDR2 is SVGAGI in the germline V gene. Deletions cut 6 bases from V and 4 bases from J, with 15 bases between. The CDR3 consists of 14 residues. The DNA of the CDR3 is TGTGCCAGCAGCCGGAGCCAATTATCCTATGGCTACACCTTC. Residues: CASSRSQLSYGYTF.

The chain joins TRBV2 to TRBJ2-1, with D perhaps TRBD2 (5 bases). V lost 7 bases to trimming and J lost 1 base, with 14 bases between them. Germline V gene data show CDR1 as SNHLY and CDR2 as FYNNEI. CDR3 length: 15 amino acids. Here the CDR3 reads CASIITSGSYNEQFF. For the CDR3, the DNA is TGTGCCAGCATAATAACTAGTGGGTCCTACAATGAGCAGTTCTTC.

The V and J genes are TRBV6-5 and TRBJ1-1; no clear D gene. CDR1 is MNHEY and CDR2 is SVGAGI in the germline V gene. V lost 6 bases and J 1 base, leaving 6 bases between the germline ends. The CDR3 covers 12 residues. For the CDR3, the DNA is TGTGCCAGCAGGAACGGGAACACTGAAGCTTTCTTT. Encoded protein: CASRNGNTEAFF.

Written as DNA, the CDR3 is TGTGCCAGTGTACAGGGCACGAACACCGGGGAGCTGTTTTTT. This gives the protein CASVQGTNTGELFF. The rearrangement uses TRBV5-8 and TRBJ2-2, with D possibly TRBD1 on 6 matching bases. Germline V CDR1 and CDR2: SGHTS, YDEGEE. V lost 8 bases and J 0 bases, leaving 11 bases between the germline ends. CDR3 size: 14 residues.

The CDR3 protein is CSGNTGSTDTQYF. CDR3 sequence (DNA): TGCAGCGGAAACACAGGTAGCACAGATACGCAGTATTTT. The chain employs TRBV29-1 and TRBJ2-3, with a tentative D call TRBD1 (5 bases). CDR1 is SQVTM and CDR2 is ANQGSEA in the germline V gene. The CDR3 has 13 amino acids. V lost 7 bases to trimming and J lost 0 bases, with 11 bases between them.

Here the CDR3 DNA reads TGTGCCAGCAGTTCTCGGGGTGAGGGAAATTCACCCCTCCACTTT. Amino acids: CASSSRGEGNSPLHF. V usage is TRBV6-5 and J usage is TRBJ1-6; D call uncertain. Germline values: CDR1 MNHEY, CDR2 SVGAGI. Between the trimmed V and J ends, which lost 4 bases and 7 bases, there was a span of 14 bases. This CDR3 comprises 15 residues.